This T cell receptor (beta chain) was captured by sequencing in a study of cytomegalovirus exposure and HLA in healthy donors. After removal of 7 bases from V and 1 base from J, the junction contained 3 bases not matched to a gene. CDR3 size: 13 residues. Per germline, CDR1 SQVTM and CDR2 ANQGSEA. Comment on this clone: Its antigen is not identified.

Notes on the study in general: At a 0.05 false discovery rate, a later analysis found about 17,000 TCR beta sequences to be associated with HLA alleles.

Researchers ran the PCR with 60 Vbeta and 13 Jbeta primers. This table comes from immunoSEQ multiplex PCR, and its TCRdb copy is limited to in-frame clones, with some not included. The sample records 160,000 or so clones, over 70% being singletons. The source is a man aged 35 to 55 in good health and CMV-seronegative. Specimen: PBMCs. J is TRBJ2-7 and V is TRBV29-1; 11 nucleotides match TRBD1. CDR3 sequence (DNA): TGCAGCGCCTGGGACAGGGGGTCCTACGAGCAGTACTTC. Amino acids: CSAWDRGSYEQYF.